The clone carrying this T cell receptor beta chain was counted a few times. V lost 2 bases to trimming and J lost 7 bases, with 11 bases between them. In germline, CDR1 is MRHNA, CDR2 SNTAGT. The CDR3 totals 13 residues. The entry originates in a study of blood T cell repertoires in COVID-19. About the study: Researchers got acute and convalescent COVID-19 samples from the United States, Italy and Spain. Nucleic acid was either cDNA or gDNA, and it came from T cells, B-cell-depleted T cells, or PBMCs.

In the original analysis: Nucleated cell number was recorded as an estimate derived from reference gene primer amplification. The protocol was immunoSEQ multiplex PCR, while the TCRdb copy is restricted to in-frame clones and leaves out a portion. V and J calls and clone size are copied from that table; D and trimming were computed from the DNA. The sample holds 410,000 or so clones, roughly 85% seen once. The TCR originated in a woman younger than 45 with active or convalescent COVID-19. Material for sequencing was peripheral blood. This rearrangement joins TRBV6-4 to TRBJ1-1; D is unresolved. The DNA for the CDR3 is TGTGCCAGCAGTGACAGGGAGGACGGTGAAGCTTTCTTT. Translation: CASSDREDGEAFF.